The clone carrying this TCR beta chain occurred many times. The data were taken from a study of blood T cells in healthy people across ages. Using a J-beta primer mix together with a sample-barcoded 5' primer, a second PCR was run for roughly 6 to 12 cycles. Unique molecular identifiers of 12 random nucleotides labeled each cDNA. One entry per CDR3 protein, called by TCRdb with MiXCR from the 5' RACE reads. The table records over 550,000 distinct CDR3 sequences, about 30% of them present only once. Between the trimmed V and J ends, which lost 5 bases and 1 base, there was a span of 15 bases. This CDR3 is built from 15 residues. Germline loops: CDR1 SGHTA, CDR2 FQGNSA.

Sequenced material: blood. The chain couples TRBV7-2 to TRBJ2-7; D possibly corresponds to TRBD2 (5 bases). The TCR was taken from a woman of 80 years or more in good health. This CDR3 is CASSRIWTGSYEQYF. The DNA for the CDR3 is TGTGCCAGCAGCCGGATTTGGACGGGATCCTACGAGCAGTACTTC.